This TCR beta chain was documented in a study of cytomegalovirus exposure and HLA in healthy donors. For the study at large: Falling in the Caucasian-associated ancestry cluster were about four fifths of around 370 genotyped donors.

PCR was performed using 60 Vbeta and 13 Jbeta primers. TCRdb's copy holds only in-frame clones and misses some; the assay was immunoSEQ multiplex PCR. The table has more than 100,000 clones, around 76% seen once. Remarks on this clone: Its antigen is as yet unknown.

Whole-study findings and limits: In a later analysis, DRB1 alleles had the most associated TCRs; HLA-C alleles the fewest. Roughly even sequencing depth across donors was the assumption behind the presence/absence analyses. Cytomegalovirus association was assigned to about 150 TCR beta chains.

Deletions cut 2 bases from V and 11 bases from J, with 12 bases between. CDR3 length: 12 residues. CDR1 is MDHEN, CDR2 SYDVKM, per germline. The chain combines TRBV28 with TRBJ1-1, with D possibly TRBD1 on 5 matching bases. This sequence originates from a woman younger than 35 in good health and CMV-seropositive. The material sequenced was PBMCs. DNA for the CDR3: TGTGCCAGCAGTTTAACAGGATCTGCGGCTTTCTTT. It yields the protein CASSLTGSAAFF.